This passage covers 27 T cell receptor beta chains from one sample sequenced in a study of cytomegalovirus exposure and HLA in healthy donors. The PCR employed 60 Vbeta primers together with 13 Jbeta primers. Some clones are missing from TCRdb's copy, which holds only in-frame ones; the method was immunoSEQ multiplex PCR. This table holds under 200,000 clones, 68% found once. The specimen sequenced was PBMCs. Receptors were obtained from a middle-aged man in good health and CMV-seronegative.

This sequence joins TRBV4-1 and TRBJ2-5; D is unresolved. The CDR3 runs to 14 residues. The germline V gene encodes CDR1 MGHRA and CDR2 YSYEKL. Trimming removed 0 bases at V and 5 bases at J, with 10 bases between. CDR3 DNA: TGCGCCAGCAGCCAAGAACCAGGAAGGGAGACCCAGTACTTC. It encodes CASSQEPGRETQYF.

The J gene is TRBJ1-1, the V gene TRBV6-1; 7 bases are a match to TRBD1. CDR3 size: 12 residues. The trim removed 6 bases at V and 11 bases at J, leaving 9 bases unmatched. Germline V gives CDR1 MNHNS, CDR2 SASEGT. The CDR3 spells CASREIQGNAFF. The CDR3 nucleotides read TGTGCCAGCAGGGAAATACAGGGGAACGCTTTCTTT.

This clone was observed once. The rearrangement links TRBV19 to TRBJ2-3, with TRBD1 matching 8 bases. J was trimmed by 6 bases and V by 4 bases; bases with no gene match: 6. CDR3 size: 14 residues. From germline, CDR1 is LNHDA and CDR2 SQIVND (reference sequence). The CDR3, as DNA: TGTGCCAGTAGTAGCCCAGGGGGCCCCGATACGCAGTATTTT. As protein: CASSSPGGPDTQYF. Full variable domain (missing parts from reference TRBV19 and TRBJ2-3): DGGITQSPKYLFRKEGQNVTLSCEQNLNHDAMYWYRQDPGQGLRLIYYSQIVNDFQKGDIAEGYSVSREKKESFPLTVTSAQKNPTAFYLCASSSPGGPDTQYFGPGTRLTVL.

The rearrangement links TRBV5-1 to TRBJ1-1; 7 positions match TRBD1. The junction had 5 bases not matched to a gene; V was cut back by 0 bases and J by 6 bases. Per the germline V gene, CDR1 is SGHRS and CDR2 is YFSETQ. The CDR3 spans 14 residues. The CDR3 coding sequence is TGCGCCAGCAGCTTGGGACAGGGATCGTCTGAAGCTTTCTTT. This translates into CASSLGQGSSEAFF.

The table lists this clone with a few counts. The rearrangement uses TRBV14 and TRBJ1-2; D is unclear. This CDR3 is 13 amino acids long. The germline gives CDR1 SGHDN, CDR2 FVKESK. The ends were cut back, 4 bases at V and 3 bases at J, with 9 bases in the middle. CDR3 coding DNA: TGTGCCAGCAGCCTAACGAGGGACTATGGCTACACCTTC. Its protein is CASSLTRDYGYTF.

The V call is TRBV9, the J call TRBJ2-2, with D perhaps TRBD2 (6 bases). V lost 4 bases to trimming and J lost 5 bases, with 12 bases between them. The germline CDR1 and CDR2 sequences are SGDLS and YYNGEE. CDR3 length equals 14 residues. CDR3 DNA sequence: TGTGCCAGCAGCACCGGGGACTTAACCGGGGAGCTGTTTTTT. Translation: CASSTGDLTGELFF.

In DNA form, the CDR3 reads TGCGCCAGCAGTGTGATACAGACTAGCGGGGGGGGTGAGCAGTTCTTC. It yields the protein CASSVIQTSGGGEQFF. The genes are TRBV10-2 and TRBJ2-1; 14 bases align to TRBD2. CDR1 and CDR2 from the germline V gene are WSHSY and SAAADI. Germline trimming cut 4 bases from V and 9 bases from J; bases unmatched to any gene: 8. The CDR3 runs to 16 residues.

The chain has TRBV28 and TRBJ2-7; unclear D gene. The germline CDR1 and CDR2 sequences are MDHEN and SYDVKM. The CDR3 totals 14 residues. Trimming pared 3 bases from V and 0 bases from J, leaving 9 bases between. CDR3: CASSFQVSSYEQYF. CDR3 nucleotide sequence: TGTGCCAGCAGTTTCCAGGTTAGCTCCTACGAGCAGTACTTC.

Only a few counts were recorded for this clone. The chain is built from TRBV4-3 and TRBJ2-4; no definite D call. This CDR3 comprises 16 residues. Germline V gives CDR1 LGHNA, CDR2 YSLEER. V shed 0 bases and J shed 0 bases, with 9 bases lying between them. The CDR3 protein is CASSQELLLAKNIQYF. CDR3 DNA sequence: TGCGCCAGCAGCCAAGAGCTTCTACTAGCCAAAAACATTCAGTACTTC.

The table lists this clone with a few counts. J is TRBJ1-4 and V is TRBV15, with 8 nucleotides matching TRBD1. From germline, CDR1 is LNHNV and CDR2 YYDKDF (reference sequence). This CDR3 has 15 residues. V was pared by 2 bases and J by 4 bases, with 3 bases of the junction left unmatched. CDR3 coding DNA: TGTGCCACCAGCAGAACAGGGGGTTATAATGAAAAACTGTTTTTT. It yields the protein CATSRTGGYNEKLFF.

The rearrangement joins TRBV5-8 to TRBJ2-3; 9 bases agree with TRBD1. J was trimmed by 0 bases and V by 4 bases; bases with no gene match: 6. The germline V gene has CDR1 SGHTS and CDR2 YDEGEE. The CDR3 length is 16 residues. CDR3 amino acids: CASSQGQGPSTDTQYF. CDR3 sequence (DNA): TGTGCCAGCAGCCAGGGACAGGGCCCAAGCACAGATACGCAGTATTTT.

Turning to this clone: The same CDR3 arises from other DNA sequences in this sample as well. This sequence joins TRBV2 and TRBJ1-5; TRBD1 agrees at 7 bases. The CDR3 length is 15 residues. The germline gives CDR1 SNHLY, CDR2 FYNNEI. With V trimmed by 5 bases and J by 7 bases, 11 bases remained unmatched. CDR3 residues: CASSSDRELVQPQHF. CDR3 bases: TGTGCCAGCAGTTCTGACAGGGAGTTAGTCCAGCCCCAGCATTTT. Variable domain in full (rest from reference TRBV2 and TRBJ1-5): EPEVTQTPSHQVTQMGQEVILRCVPISNHLYFYWYRQILGQKVEFLVSFYNNEISEKSEIFDDQFSVERPDGSNFTLKIRSTKLEDSAMYFCASSSDRELVQPQHFGDGTRLSIL.

V usage is TRBV11-2 and J usage is TRBJ1-3, with D possibly TRBD1 on 5 matching bases. CDR1 is SGHAT and CDR2 is FQNNGV in the germline V gene. V was clipped by 0 bases and J by 0 bases, with 9 bases between them. The length of the CDR3 is 16 residues. CDR3 bases: TGTGCCAGCAGCTTAGACCCAGGGCTCTCTGGAAACACCATATATTTT. Its protein product is CASSLDPGLSGNTIYF.

The chain uses TRBV7-8 and TRBJ1-5, with D perhaps TRBD1 (6 bases). Germline V lookup: CDR1 SGHVS, CDR2 FQNEAQ. The CDR3 runs to 15 residues. The ends were cut back, 1 base at V and 4 bases at J, with 11 bases in the middle. This CDR3 reads CASSLDGGVNQPQHF. The DNA for the CDR3 is TGTGCCAGCAGCTTAGATGGGGGCGTTAATCAGCCCCAGCATTTT.

The J gene is TRBJ2-3, the V gene TRBV9, with D possibly being TRBD1 (6 bases). Per germline, CDR1 SGDLS and CDR2 YYNGEE. V was cut by 2 bases and J by 3 bases, with 10 bases left in between. The CDR3 extends over 14 amino acids. DNA for the CDR3: TGTGCCAGCAGCGTCACCCAGGGGACAGATACGCAGTATTTT. Its protein is CASSVTQGTDTQYF.

The genes are TRBV7-2 and TRBJ2-5, with a weak D call TRBD1 (6 bases). V lost 4 bases, J lost 2 bases, and 11 bases lay in between. CDR3 length: 14 residues. Germline values: CDR1 SGHTA, CDR2 FQGNSA. CDR3 sequence: CASSSRTAQETQYF. CDR3 coding DNA: TGTGCCAGCAGCTCCCGGACAGCTCAAGAGACCCAGTACTTC.

The chain carries TRBV27 and TRBJ2-5; D may be TRBD2 (6 bases). Trimming removed 1 base from V and 4 bases from J, with 13 bases in between. From germline, CDR1 is MNHEY and CDR2 SMNVEV (reference sequence). This CDR3 has 15 amino acids. CDR3 coding DNA: TGTGCCAGCAGTTTATACGGGGGAAGAGGAGAGACCCAGTACTTC. As protein: CASSLYGGRGETQYF.

The chain couples TRBV7-6 to TRBJ2-6, with D tentatively TRBD1 (5 bases). The length of the CDR3 is 16 residues. The germline V gene has CDR1 SGHVS and CDR2 FNYEAQ. Trimming pared 0 bases from V and 1 base from J, leaving 7 bases between. CDR3 bases: TGTGCCAGCAGCTTAGCGGCAGGGTCTGGGGCCAACGTCCTGACTTTC. Amino acids: CASSLAAGSGANVLTF.

The chain links TRBV27 to TRBJ1-6, with no clear D. The CDR3 runs 16 residues. Trimming removed 6 bases from V and 11 bases from J, with 23 bases in between. Germline V lookup: CDR1 MNHEY, CDR2 SMNVEV (reference sequence). The CDR3 bases are TGTGCCAGCAGGCCCTCAATCCTGGACTCGTTTACACCCCTCCACTTT. Its protein is CASRPSILDSFTPLHF.

This rearrangement joins TRBV6-5 to TRBJ1-4; D ambiguous. V was pared by 10 bases and J by 6 bases, with 15 bases between. There are 13 residues in the CDR3. Looked up from germline, CDR1 is MNHEY and CDR2 is SVGAGI. Here the CDR3 DNA reads TGTGCCACCCAAGGCGACTTTGATGAAAAACTGTTTTTT. As protein: CATQGDFDEKLFF.

This rearrangement joins TRBV28 to TRBJ1-2; D ambiguous. The CDR3 is made up of 15 amino acids. V dropped 4 bases and J dropped 2 bases, with 14 bases sitting between them. Germline CDR1 and CDR2: MDHEN and SYDVKM. CDR3 loop: CASSSTSTGNYGYTF. CDR3 nucleotide sequence: TGTGCCAGCAGTTCAACTTCGACGGGAAACTATGGCTACACCTTC.

This clone occurred a few times. The J gene is TRBJ1-4, the V gene TRBV6-1; 8 nucleotides align to TRBD1. From germline, CDR1 is MNHNS and CDR2 SASEGT. V shed 6 bases, J shed 3 bases, and the junction held 0 bases outside the gene matches. The CDR3 loop spans 13 amino acids. Here the CDR3 DNA reads TGTGCCAGCAGGGGACAGGCTAATGAAAAACTGTTTTTT. It codes for CASRGQANEKLFF.

This clone was found a few times. The chain joins TRBV18 to TRBJ2-7; possibly TRBD1 for D (7 bases). Trimming stripped 3 bases from V and 3 bases from J, with 12 bases between. From germline, CDR1 is KGHSH and CDR2 LQKENI. The CDR3 length is 14 residues. CDR3 sequence (DNA): TGTGCCAGCTCACCGGACAGGACTAACTACGAGCAGTACTTC. Translating gives CASSPDRTNYEQYF.

The chain joins TRBV6-5 to TRBJ2-1; 7 bases align to TRBD1. This CDR3 region has 15 residues. Trimming took 6 bases from V and 2 from J; bases not matched to a gene: 7. Per the germline V gene, CDR1 is MNHEY and CDR2 is SVGAGI. CDR3 DNA: TGTGCCAGCAGCCCCGGACAGGCGACCTACAATGAGCAGTTCTTC. This codes for CASSPGQATYNEQFF.

The table lists this clone with a few counts. This chain connects TRBV2 to TRBJ1-3, with 9 bases identical to TRBD1. CDR3 length: 16 residues. The V and J ends lost 5 bases and 0 bases, in that order; junction bases with no gene match: 5. The V gene's germline CDR1 is SNHLY and CDR2 FYNNEI. CDR3 in DNA: TGTGCCAGCAGTACCGGGACAGGGAACTCTGGAAACACCATATATTTT. Residues: CASSTGTGNSGNTIYF.

This chain joins TRBV5-6 and TRBJ2-3, with 7 bases lining up with TRBD2. Germline CDR1 reads SGHDT; CDR2 reads YYEEEE. This CDR3 is 15 amino acids long. V shed 4 bases and J 6 bases; nucleotides not matched to a gene: 11. The CDR3 loop is CASSTSGTMADTQYF. The CDR3 coding sequence is TGTGCCAGCAGCACATCCGGGACTATGGCCGATACGCAGTATTTT.

The chain links TRBV9 to TRBJ2-5; possibly TRBD1 for D (5 bases). The CDR3 loop spans 14 amino acids. Trimming pared 0 bases from V and 1 base from J, leaving 7 bases between. Germline loops: CDR1 SGDLS, CDR2 YYNGEE. The CDR3 reads CASSVEGFQETQYF. CDR3 nucleotide sequence: TGTGCCAGCAGCGTAGAGGGGTTCCAAGAGACCCAGTACTTC. The full variable domain, in which reference TRBV9 and TRBJ2-5 provide the parts outside the CDR3, is DSGVTQTPKHLITATGQRVTLRCSPRSGDLSVYWYQQSLDQGLQFLIQYYNGEERAKGNILERFSAQQFPDLHSELNLSSLELGDSALYFCASSVEGFQETQYFGPGTRLLVL.